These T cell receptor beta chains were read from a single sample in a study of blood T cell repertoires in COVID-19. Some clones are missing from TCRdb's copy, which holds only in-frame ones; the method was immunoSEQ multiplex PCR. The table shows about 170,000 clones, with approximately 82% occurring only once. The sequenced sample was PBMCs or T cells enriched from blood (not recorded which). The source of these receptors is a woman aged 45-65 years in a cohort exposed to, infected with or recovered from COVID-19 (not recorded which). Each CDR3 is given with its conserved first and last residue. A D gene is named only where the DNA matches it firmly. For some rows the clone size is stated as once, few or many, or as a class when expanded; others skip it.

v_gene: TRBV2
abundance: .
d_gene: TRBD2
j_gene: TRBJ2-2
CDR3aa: CASSLAGSGAVTGELFF
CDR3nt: TGTGCCAGCAGTTTAGCGGGAAGCGGGGCGGTCACCGGGGAGCTGTTTTTT

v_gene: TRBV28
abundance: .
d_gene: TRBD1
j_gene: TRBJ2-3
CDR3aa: CASRKGARDTQYF
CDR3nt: TGTGCCAGCAGGAAGGGGGCCCGAGATACGCAGTATTTT

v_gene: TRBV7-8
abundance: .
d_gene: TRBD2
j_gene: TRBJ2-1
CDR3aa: CASSPLAAGATSEQFF
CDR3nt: TGTGCCAGCAGTCCGCTTGCAGCGGGAGCTACCTCTGAGCAGTTCTTC

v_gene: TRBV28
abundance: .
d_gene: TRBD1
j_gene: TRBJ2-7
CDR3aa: CASSRQGAIRGSAYEQYF
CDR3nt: TGTGCCAGCAGCAGACAGGGGGCGATTCGAGGTTCCGCCTACGAGCAGTACTTC

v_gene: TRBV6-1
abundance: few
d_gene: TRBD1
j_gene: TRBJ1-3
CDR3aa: CASSEDRGLGNTIYF
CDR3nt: TGTGCCAGCAGTGAAGACAGGGGGCTAGGAAACACCATATATTTT

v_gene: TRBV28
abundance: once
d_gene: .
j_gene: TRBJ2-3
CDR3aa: CASSPSRGQADTQYF
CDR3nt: TGTGCCAGCAGTCCCTCGCGGGGGCAGGCAGATACGCAGTATTTT

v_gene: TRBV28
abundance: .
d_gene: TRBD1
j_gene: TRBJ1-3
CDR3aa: CASVSGGTEGNTIYF
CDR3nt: TGTGCCAGCGTCTCCGGTGGGACAGAAGGAAACACCATATATTTT

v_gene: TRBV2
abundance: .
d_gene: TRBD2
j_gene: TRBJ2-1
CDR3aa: CARTSGDQTEQFF
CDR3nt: TGTGCCAGGACTAGCGGGGACCAGACTGAGCAGTTCTTC

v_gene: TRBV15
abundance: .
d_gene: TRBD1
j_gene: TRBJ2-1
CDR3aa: CATGRPGTADNEQFF
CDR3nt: TGTGCCACCGGACGGCCCGGGACAGCTGACAATGAGCAGTTCTTC

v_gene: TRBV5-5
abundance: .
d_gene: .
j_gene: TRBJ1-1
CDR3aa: CASSSGVNTEAFF
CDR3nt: TGTGCCAGCAGTTCAGGGGTGAACACTGAAGCTTTCTTT

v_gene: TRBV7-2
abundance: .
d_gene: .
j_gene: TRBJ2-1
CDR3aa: CASSPHDEQFF
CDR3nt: TGTGCCAGCAGCCCCCATGATGAGCAGTTCTTC

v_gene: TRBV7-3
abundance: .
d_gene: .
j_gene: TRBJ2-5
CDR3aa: CASSLRGAQETQYF
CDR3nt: TGTGCCAGCAGCTTACGGGGGGCCCAGGAGACCCAGTACTTC

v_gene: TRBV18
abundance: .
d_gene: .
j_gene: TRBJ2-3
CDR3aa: CASSPEDTQYF
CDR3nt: TGTGCCAGCTCACCGGAGGATACGCAGTATTTT

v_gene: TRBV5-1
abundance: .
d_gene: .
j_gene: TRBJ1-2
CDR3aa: CASSLAGEAGYTF
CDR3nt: TGCGCCAGCAGCTTGGCAGGGGAAGCTGGCTACACCTTC

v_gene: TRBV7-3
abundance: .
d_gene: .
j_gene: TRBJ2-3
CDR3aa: CASSVIFADTQYF
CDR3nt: TGTGCCAGCAGCGTAATATTTGCAGATACGCAGTATTTT

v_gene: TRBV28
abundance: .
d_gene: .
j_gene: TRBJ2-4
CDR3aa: CASSLSLGGAMPGQTLAKNIQYF
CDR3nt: TGTGCCAGCAGTTTATCCCTCGGGGGGGCAATGCCGGGACAGACACTAGCCAAAAACATTCAGTACTTC

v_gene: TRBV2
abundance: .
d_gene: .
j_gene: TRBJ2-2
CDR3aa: CASSVEGARTGELFF
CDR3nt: TGTGCCAGCAGTGTGGAGGGGGCGCGAACCGGGGAGCTGTTTTTT

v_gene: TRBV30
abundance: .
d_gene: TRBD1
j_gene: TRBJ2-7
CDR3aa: CAWSTGTGGMYEQYF
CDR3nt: TGTGCCTGGAGCACAGGGACAGGGGGCATGTACGAGCAGTACTTC